This T cell receptor (beta chain) stems from a study of T-cell reconstitution after alpha-beta-depleted transplantation in children. This clonotype appeared many times. The library targeted TCRbeta and was prepared with unique molecular identifiers. TCRdb passed the PCR reads through MiXCR, listing each CDR3 protein once. The profile covers 350,000 to 450,000 distinct CDR3 sequences, with approximately 20% appearing a single time and 3% to 4% taken by the ten largest. V was cut by 1 base and J by 9 bases, with 18 bases left in between. This CDR3 contains 16 residues. The clonotype originates from a human donor who donated a stem cell graft to a child with acute myeloid leukemia. This specimen was PBMCs from the stem cell graft donor, taken from the stem cell graft. This sequence joins TRBV12-3 or TRBV12-4 and TRBJ2-2, with D maybe TRBD1 (6 bases). The CDR3 region is CASSLGQVVEGWELFF. The CDR3 DNA reads as TGTGCCAGCAGTTTAGGACAGGTGGTGGAAGGTTGGGAGCTGTTTTTT.